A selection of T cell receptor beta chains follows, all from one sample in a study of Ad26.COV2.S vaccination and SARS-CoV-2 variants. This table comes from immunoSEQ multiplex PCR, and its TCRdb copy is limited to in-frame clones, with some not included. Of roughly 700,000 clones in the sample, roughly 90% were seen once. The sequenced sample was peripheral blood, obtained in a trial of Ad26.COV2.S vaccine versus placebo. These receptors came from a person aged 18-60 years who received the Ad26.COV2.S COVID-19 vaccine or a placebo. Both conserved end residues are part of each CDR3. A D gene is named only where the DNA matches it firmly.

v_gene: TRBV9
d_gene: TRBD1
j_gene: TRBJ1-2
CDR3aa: CASSPTPGTGGGYTF

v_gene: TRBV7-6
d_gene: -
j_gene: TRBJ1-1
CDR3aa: CASSLTVGTEAFF

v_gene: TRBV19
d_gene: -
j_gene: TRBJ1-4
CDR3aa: CASSIRHVATNEKLFF

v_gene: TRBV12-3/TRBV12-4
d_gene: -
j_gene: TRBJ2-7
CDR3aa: CASRTSGLTEQYF

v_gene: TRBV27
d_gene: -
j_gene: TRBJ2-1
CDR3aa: CASSFGPGGEQFF

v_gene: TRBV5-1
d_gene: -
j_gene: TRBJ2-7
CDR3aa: CASSSGTVSYEQYF

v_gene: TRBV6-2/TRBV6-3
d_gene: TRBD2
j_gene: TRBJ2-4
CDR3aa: CASSPTGGLAKNIQYF

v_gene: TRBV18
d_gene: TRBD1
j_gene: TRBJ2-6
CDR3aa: CASSRQGTGANVLTF

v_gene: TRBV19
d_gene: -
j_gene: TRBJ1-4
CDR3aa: CASSIRGGATNEKLFF

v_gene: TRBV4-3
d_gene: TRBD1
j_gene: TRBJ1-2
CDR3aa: CASSQVGGQERGPGFGYTF

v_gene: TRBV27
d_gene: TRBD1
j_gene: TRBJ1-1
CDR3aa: CASSLMGQGLVNTEAFF

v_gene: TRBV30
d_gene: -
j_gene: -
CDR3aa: CAWSRDRTYEQYF

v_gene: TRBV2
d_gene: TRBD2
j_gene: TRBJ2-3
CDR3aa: CARGLAGGTSTDTQYF

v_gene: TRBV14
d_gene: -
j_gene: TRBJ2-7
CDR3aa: CASSGRGTLGGYEQYF

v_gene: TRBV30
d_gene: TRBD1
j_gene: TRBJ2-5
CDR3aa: CACARDRVQETQYF

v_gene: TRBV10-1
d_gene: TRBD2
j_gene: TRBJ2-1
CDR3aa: CASSESQTSGIDEQFF

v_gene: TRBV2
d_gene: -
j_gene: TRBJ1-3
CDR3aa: CASLGGNTIYF

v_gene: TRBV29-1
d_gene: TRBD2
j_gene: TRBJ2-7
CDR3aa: CSVGGREVSEQYF

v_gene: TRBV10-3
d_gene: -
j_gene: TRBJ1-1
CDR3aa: CAISERSQGAEAFF

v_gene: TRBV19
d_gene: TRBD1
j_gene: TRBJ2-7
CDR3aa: CASAGTVPYEQYF

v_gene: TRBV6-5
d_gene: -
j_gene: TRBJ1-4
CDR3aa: CASSRGNEKLFF

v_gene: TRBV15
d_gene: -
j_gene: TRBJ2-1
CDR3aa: CATSRGTPRSEQFF

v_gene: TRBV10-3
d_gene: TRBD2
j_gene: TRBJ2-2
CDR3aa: CATSSGGASNTGELFF

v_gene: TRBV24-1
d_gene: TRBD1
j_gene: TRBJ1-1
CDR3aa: CATREGGTGNTEAFF

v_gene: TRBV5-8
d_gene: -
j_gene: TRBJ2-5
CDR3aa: CASSLGPLGAPETQYF

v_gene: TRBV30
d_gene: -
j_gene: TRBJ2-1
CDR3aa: CAWTGQYEQFF

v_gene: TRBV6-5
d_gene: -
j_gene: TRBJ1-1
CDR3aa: CASTRTINTEAFF

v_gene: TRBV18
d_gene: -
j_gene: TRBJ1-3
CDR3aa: CASSPPLLGGNTIYF

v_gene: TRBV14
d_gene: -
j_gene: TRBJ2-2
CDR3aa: CATQFTNTGELFF

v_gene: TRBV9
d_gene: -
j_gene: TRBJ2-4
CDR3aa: CASSVGPGAQNIQYF

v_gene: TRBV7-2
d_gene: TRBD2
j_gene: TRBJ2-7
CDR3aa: CASSLAGGFGTYEQYF

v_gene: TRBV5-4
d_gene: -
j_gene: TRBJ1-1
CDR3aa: CASSLGIFKMGNTEAFF